Listed below are T cell receptor beta chains from one sample, sequenced in a study of blood T cell repertoires in COVID-19. Repertoires were generated with immunoSEQ multiplex PCR, while TCRdb's copy carries only in-frame clones and drops some. Of roughly 60,000 clones in the sample, over 75% were seen once. Material: peripheral blood. Receptors were obtained from a woman older than 75 with acute or convalescent COVID-19. Each CDR3 is given with its conserved first and last residue. Fields, in order: D gene, J gene, V gene, clone size, CDR3 protein, CDR3 DNA. A D gene is named only where the DNA matches it firmly. Size is stated for part of the rows, as once, few or many counts, or as a class when the clone is expanded.

D gene: -; J gene: TRBJ2-1; V gene: TRBV29-1; clone size: -; CDR3 protein: CSYYEQFF; CDR3 DNA: TGCAGTTATTATGAGCAGTTCTTC
D gene: -; J gene: TRBJ2-2; V gene: TRBV19; clone size: -; CDR3 protein: CASIQVKTGELFF; CDR3 DNA: TGTGCCAGTATTCAGGTGAAGACCGGGGAGCTGTTTTTT
D gene: TRBD1; J gene: TRBJ2-3; V gene: TRBV27; clone size: -; CDR3 protein: CASSVGIVWTGGTDTQYF; CDR3 DNA: TGTGCCAGCAGTGTAGGTATTGTCTGGACAGGGGGAACAGATACGCAGTATTTT
D gene: TRBD1; J gene: TRBJ1-2; V gene: TRBV5-1; clone size: -; CDR3 protein: CASSAGGGYGYTF; CDR3 DNA: TGCGCCAGCAGTGCAGGGGGTGGCTATGGCTACACCTTC
D gene: -; J gene: TRBJ1-2; V gene: TRBV7-2; clone size: -; CDR3 protein: CASSLALTGSIRGYTF; CDR3 DNA: TGTGCCAGCAGCTTAGCGCTTACAGGGAGTATACGGGGCTACACCTTC
D gene: TRBD1; J gene: TRBJ2-7; V gene: TRBV27; clone size: -; CDR3 protein: CASSLSDRVLYEQYF; CDR3 DNA: TGTGCCAGCAGTTTATCGGACAGGGTTCTCTACGAGCAGTACTTC
D gene: -; J gene: TRBJ1-1; V gene: TRBV6-6; clone size: -; CDR3 protein: CASTPPSAGGTEAFF; CDR3 DNA: TGTGCCAGCACCCCCCCCTCTGCGGGGGGCACTGAAGCTTTCTTT
D gene: TRBD2; J gene: TRBJ2-1; V gene: TRBV11-2; clone size: -; CDR3 protein: CASSGSSGGGNEQFF; CDR3 DNA: TGTGCCAGCAGCGGTTCTAGCGGGGGGGGGAATGAGCAGTTCTTC
D gene: -; J gene: TRBJ1-3; V gene: TRBV5-1; clone size: -; CDR3 protein: CASSLRSSGNTIYF; CDR3 DNA: TGCGCCAGCAGCTTGCGCAGCTCTGGAAACACCATATATTTT
D gene: TRBD2; J gene: TRBJ2-5; V gene: TRBV10-3; clone size: -; CDR3 protein: CAIRSSGRRGQETQYF; CDR3 DNA: TGTGCCATCAGGTCTAGCGGGAGAAGGGGTCAAGAGACCCAGTACTTC
D gene: -; J gene: TRBJ2-2; V gene: TRBV19; clone size: -; CDR3 protein: CASTTRDTGELFF; CDR3 DNA: TGTGCCAGTACCACCAGGGACACCGGGGAGCTGTTTTTT
D gene: TRBD1; J gene: TRBJ1-1; V gene: TRBV18; clone size: -; CDR3 protein: CASSPRQGWNTEAFF; CDR3 DNA: TGTGCCAGCTCACCTCGACAGGGGTGGAACACTGAAGCTTTCTTT
D gene: -; J gene: TRBJ1-2; V gene: TRBV4-3; clone size: -; CDR3 protein: CASSHDQGNYGYTF; CDR3 DNA: TGCGCCAGCAGCCATGATCAGGGGAACTATGGCTACACCTTC
D gene: -; J gene: TRBJ1-2; V gene: TRBV27; clone size: -; CDR3 protein: CASSSESQGTGGYTF; CDR3 DNA: TGTGCCAGCAGTTCCGAATCCCAGGGGACCGGGGGCTACACCTTC
D gene: -; J gene: TRBJ1-6; V gene: TRBV5-1; clone size: -; CDR3 protein: CASSREGPGDSPLHF; CDR3 DNA: TGCGCCAGCAGCCGGGAGGGGCCTGGGGATTCACCCCTCCACTTT
D gene: -; J gene: TRBJ2-3; V gene: TRBV6-4; clone size: -; CDR3 protein: CASSDGTTKGDTQYF; CDR3 DNA: TGTGCCAGCAGTGACGGGACAACAAAGGGAGATACGCAGTATTTT
D gene: -; J gene: TRBJ2-5; V gene: TRBV5-6; clone size: -; CDR3 protein: CASSFFGGKAETQYF; CDR3 DNA: TGTGCCAGCAGCTTTTTCGGCGGGAAGGCAGAGACCCAGTACTTC
D gene: -; J gene: TRBJ2-1; V gene: TRBV18; clone size: -; CDR3 protein: CASSPGARAYNEQFF; CDR3 DNA: TGTGCCAGCTCACCAGGGGCAAGGGCCTACAATGAGCAGTTCTTC
D gene: -; J gene: TRBJ2-3; V gene: TRBV28; clone size: -; CDR3 protein: CASRPYFGSGWGTDTQYF; CDR3 DNA: TGTGCCAGCAGGCCCTACTTCGGGAGCGGTTGGGGCACAGATACGCAGTATTTT
D gene: TRBD2; J gene: TRBJ2-3; V gene: TRBV30; clone size: -; CDR3 protein: CAWSVSLAADTQYF; CDR3 DNA: TGTGCCTGGAGTGTATCCCTAGCGGCAGATACGCAGTATTTT
D gene: TRBD1; J gene: TRBJ2-4; V gene: TRBV7-2; clone size: -; CDR3 protein: CASSLVGTDPNIQYF; CDR3 DNA: TGTGCCAGCAGCTTAGTTGGGACAGACCCAAACATTCAGTACTTC
D gene: TRBD2; J gene: TRBJ2-7; V gene: TRBV9; clone size: few; CDR3 protein: CASSVGLAGGPIDEQYF; CDR3 DNA: TGTGCCAGCAGCGTAGGACTAGCGGGAGGGCCCATAGACGAGCAGTACTTC
D gene: TRBD1; J gene: TRBJ1-2; V gene: TRBV6-5; clone size: large; CDR3 protein: CASSTGTENGYTF; CDR3 DNA: TGTGCCAGCAGTACCGGGACAGAGAATGGCTACACCTTC
D gene: -; J gene: TRBJ1-1; V gene: TRBV2; clone size: -; CDR3 protein: CASSLDGLLGFF; CDR3 DNA: TGTGCCAGCAGCCTGGACGGACTCTTGGGTTTCTTT
D gene: TRBD1; J gene: TRBJ2-3; V gene: TRBV2; clone size: -; CDR3 protein: CAITRDRRTDTQYF; CDR3 DNA: TGTGCCATCACTCGGGACAGAAGAACAGATACGCAGTATTTT
D gene: -; J gene: TRBJ1-2; V gene: TRBV19; clone size: -; CDR3 protein: CASSSPQGSNYGYTF; CDR3 DNA: TGTGCCAGTTCCTCCCCGCAGGGATCTAACTATGGCTACACCTTC
D gene: TRBD1; J gene: TRBJ1-2; V gene: TRBV3-1/TRBV3-2; clone size: -; CDR3 protein: CASSHRQGPRGYTF; CDR3 DNA: TGTGCCAGCAGCCATCGACAGGGGCCGAGGGGCTACACCTTC
D gene: TRBD1; J gene: TRBJ1-5; V gene: TRBV18; clone size: -; CDR3 protein: CASSPETGPQPQHF; CDR3 DNA: TGTGCCAGCTCACCAGAGACAGGGCCTCAGCCCCAGCATTTT
D gene: -; J gene: TRBJ2-1; V gene: TRBV6-5; clone size: -; CDR3 protein: CASTAIGFREQFF; CDR3 DNA: TGTGCCAGCACCGCCATCGGTTTTCGGGAGCAGTTCTTC
D gene: -; J gene: TRBJ1-1; V gene: TRBV19; clone size: -; CDR3 protein: CASSISENTEAFF; CDR3 DNA: TGTGCCAGTAGTATTTCAGAGAACACTGAAGCTTTCTTT
D gene: TRBD2; J gene: TRBJ2-3; V gene: TRBV7-2; clone size: once; CDR3 protein: CASSIRRAGGTDTQYF; CDR3 DNA: TGTGCCAGCAGCATAAGACGGGCGGGGGGCACAGATACGCAGTATTTT
D gene: -; J gene: TRBJ1-2; V gene: TRBV5-1; clone size: -; CDR3 protein: CASSLASAGLDYGYTF; CDR3 DNA: TGCGCCAGCAGCTTGGCCTCGGCAGGGTTGGACTATGGCTACACCTTC
D gene: -; J gene: TRBJ2-6; V gene: TRBV6-5; clone size: -; CDR3 protein: CASRPTGSGANVLTF; CDR3 DNA: TGTGCCAGCAGACCTACAGGCTCTGGGGCCAACGTCCTGACTTTC
D gene: -; J gene: TRBJ2-7; V gene: TRBV5-4; clone size: few; CDR3 protein: CASSLDKSYEQYF; CDR3 DNA: TGTGCCAGCAGTTTGGACAAATCGTACGAGCAGTACTTC
D gene: TRBD1; J gene: TRBJ2-7; V gene: TRBV14; clone size: -; CDR3 protein: CASSWDRVFSYEQYF; CDR3 DNA: TGTGCCAGCAGCTGGGACAGAGTCTTCTCCTACGAGCAGTACTTC
D gene: -; J gene: TRBJ2-3; V gene: TRBV11-2; clone size: -; CDR3 protein: CASSLVFQTQYF; CDR3 DNA: TGTGCCAGCAGCTTAGTGTTCCAGACGCAGTATTTT
D gene: TRBD2; J gene: TRBJ2-1; V gene: TRBV2; clone size: -; CDR3 protein: CASSRRLAYEQFF; CDR3 DNA: TGTGCCAGCAGTAGAAGACTAGCCTATGAGCAGTTCTTC
D gene: -; J gene: TRBJ2-7; V gene: TRBV28; clone size: -; CDR3 protein: CASSLGSTGGYEQYF; CDR3 DNA: TGTGCCAGCAGTTTAGGCTCGACGGGTGGCTACGAGCAGTACTTC
D gene: TRBD1; J gene: TRBJ1-5; V gene: TRBV5-8; clone size: -; CDR3 protein: CASSSGGKISQPQHF; CDR3 DNA: TGTGCCAGCAGCTCAGGGGGCAAGATTAGTCAGCCCCAGCATTTT
D gene: -; J gene: TRBJ2-1; V gene: TRBV7-6; clone size: medium-sized; CDR3 protein: CASSLVSYNEQFF; CDR3 DNA: TGTGCCAGCAGCTTAGTATCCTACAATGAGCAGTTCTTC
D gene: -; J gene: TRBJ2-7; V gene: TRBV30; clone size: once; CDR3 protein: CAWSATGNLYEQYF; CDR3 DNA: TGTGCCTGGAGTGCCACCGGGAATCTCTACGAGCAGTACTTC
D gene: -; J gene: TRBJ1-5; V gene: TRBV6-2/TRBV6-3; clone size: -; CDR3 protein: CASSYGAGRSNQPQHF; CDR3 DNA: TGTGCCAGCAGTTACGGAGCGGGTCGAAGCAATCAGCCCCAGCATTTT
D gene: -; J gene: TRBJ2-7; V gene: TRBV19; clone size: few; CDR3 protein: CASSMAVPYEQYF; CDR3 DNA: TGTGCCAGTAGTATGGCAGTCCCCTACGAGCAGTACTTC
D gene: -; J gene: TRBJ2-7; V gene: TRBV6-5; clone size: -; CDR3 protein: CASSRTDLSPEYF; CDR3 DNA: TGTGCCAGCAGTCGGACGGACTTGAGCCCCGAGTACTTC
D gene: TRBD2; J gene: TRBJ2-5; V gene: TRBV5-1; clone size: -; CDR3 protein: CASSFGSAGEETQYF; CDR3 DNA: TGCGCCAGCAGCTTTGGGTCGGCGGGGGAAGAGACCCAGTACTTC
D gene: -; J gene: TRBJ1-4; V gene: TRBV30; clone size: few; CDR3 protein: CAWTGRTPDEKLFF; CDR3 DNA: TGTGCCTGGACTGGGAGGACACCCGATGAAAAACTGTTTTTT
D gene: -; J gene: TRBJ1-1; V gene: TRBV27; clone size: -; CDR3 protein: CASSSPPGGGEGEAFF; CDR3 DNA: TGTGCCAGCAGTTCACCCCCCGGGGGGGGCGAAGGTGAAGCTTTCTTT
D gene: -; J gene: TRBJ1-1; V gene: TRBV19; clone size: -; CDR3 protein: CASSIKGDTEAFF; CDR3 DNA: TGTGCCAGTAGTATTAAGGGAGACACTGAAGCTTTCTTT
D gene: -; J gene: TRBJ1-3; V gene: TRBV6-5; clone size: -; CDR3 protein: CASRTGGTGNTIYF; CDR3 DNA: TGTGCCAGCAGAACGGGGGGAACTGGAAACACCATATATTTT
D gene: -; J gene: TRBJ2-5; V gene: TRBV5-8; clone size: -; CDR3 protein: CASSLPGQETQYF; CDR3 DNA: TGTGCCAGCAGCTTACCGGGTCAGGAGACCCAGTACTTC
D gene: -; J gene: TRBJ2-5; V gene: TRBV5-4; clone size: -; CDR3 protein: CASSPGQRETQYF; CDR3 DNA: TGTGCCAGCAGCCCGGGACAAAGAGAGACCCAGTACTTC
D gene: -; J gene: TRBJ2-1; V gene: TRBV12-5; clone size: -; CDR3 protein: CASGLISVNEQFF; CDR3 DNA: TGTGCTAGTGGTTTAATTAGCGTCAATGAGCAGTTCTTC
D gene: TRBD1; J gene: TRBJ1-5; V gene: TRBV30; clone size: -; CDR3 protein: CAWGQGLDQPQHF; CDR3 DNA: TGTGCCTGGGGACAGGGTTTAGATCAGCCCCAGCATTTT